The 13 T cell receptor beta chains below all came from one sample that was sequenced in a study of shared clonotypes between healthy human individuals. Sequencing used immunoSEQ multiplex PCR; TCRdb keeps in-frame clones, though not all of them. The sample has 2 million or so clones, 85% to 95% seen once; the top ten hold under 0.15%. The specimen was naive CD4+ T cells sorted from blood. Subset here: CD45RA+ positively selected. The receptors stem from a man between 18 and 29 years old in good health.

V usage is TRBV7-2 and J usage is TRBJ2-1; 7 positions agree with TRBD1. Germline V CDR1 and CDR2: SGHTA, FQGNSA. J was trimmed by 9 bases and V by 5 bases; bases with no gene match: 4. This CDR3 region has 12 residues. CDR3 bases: TGTGCCAGCAGCCCGACAGGGATTGAGCAGTTCTTC. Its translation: CASSPTGIEQFF.

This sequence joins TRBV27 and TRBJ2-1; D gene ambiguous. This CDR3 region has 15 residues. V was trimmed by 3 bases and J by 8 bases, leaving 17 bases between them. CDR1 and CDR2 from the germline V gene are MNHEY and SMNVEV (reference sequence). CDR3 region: CASSFHSLVVDEQFF. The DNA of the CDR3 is TGTGCCAGCAGTTTCCACAGCTTAGTAGTCGATGAGCAGTTCTTC.

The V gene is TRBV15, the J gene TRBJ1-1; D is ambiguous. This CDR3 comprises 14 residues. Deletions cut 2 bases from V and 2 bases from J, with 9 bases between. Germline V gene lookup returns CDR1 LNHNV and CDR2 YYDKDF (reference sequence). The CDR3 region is CATSRKGFNTEAFF. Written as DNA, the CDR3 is TGTGCCACCAGCAGAAAGGGTTTTAACACTGAAGCTTTCTTT. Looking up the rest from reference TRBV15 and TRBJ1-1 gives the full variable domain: DAMVIQNPRYQVTQFGKPVTLSCSQTLNHNVMYWYQQKSSQAPKLLFHYYDKDFNNEADTPDNFQSRRPNTSFCFLDIRSPGLGDTAMYLCATSRKGFNTEAFFGQGTRLTVV.

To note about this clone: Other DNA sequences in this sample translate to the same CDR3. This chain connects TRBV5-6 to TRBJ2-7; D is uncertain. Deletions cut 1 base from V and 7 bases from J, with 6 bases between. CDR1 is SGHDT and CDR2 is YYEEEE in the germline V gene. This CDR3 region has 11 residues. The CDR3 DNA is TGTGCCAGCAGCTTGAGAAGGGAGCAGTACTTC. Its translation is CASSLRREQYF.

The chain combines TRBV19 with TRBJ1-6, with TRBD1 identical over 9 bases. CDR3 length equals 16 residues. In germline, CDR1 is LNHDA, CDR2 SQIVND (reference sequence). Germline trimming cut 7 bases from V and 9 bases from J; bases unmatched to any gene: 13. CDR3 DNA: TGTGCCAGTAAACCCCCGGGACAGGGCTTTGGTTCACCCCTCCACTTT. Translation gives CASKPPGQGFGSPLHF.

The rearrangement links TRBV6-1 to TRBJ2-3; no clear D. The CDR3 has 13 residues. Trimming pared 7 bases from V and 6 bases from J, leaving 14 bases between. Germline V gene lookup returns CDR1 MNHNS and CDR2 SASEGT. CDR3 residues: CASNRAPRDTQYF. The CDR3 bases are TGTGCCAGCAATCGGGCGCCTAGGGATACGCAGTATTTT.

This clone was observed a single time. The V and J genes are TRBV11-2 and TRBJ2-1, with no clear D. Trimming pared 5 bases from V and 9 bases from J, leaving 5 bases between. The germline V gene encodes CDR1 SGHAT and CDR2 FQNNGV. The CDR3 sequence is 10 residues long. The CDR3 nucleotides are TGTGCCAGCAGCCATATTGAGCAGTTCTTC. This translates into CASSHIEQFF.

The CDR3 DNA reads TGTGCCAGCAGTGGGGGACTCTATGGCTACACCTTC. As protein: CASSGGLYGYTF. The chain combines TRBV28 with TRBJ1-2; tentative D call: TRBD1 (5 bases). Between the trimmed V and J ends, which lost 5 bases and 4 bases, there was a span of 8 bases. The CDR3 length is 12 residues. Germline CDR1 is MDHEN and CDR2 is SYDVKM.

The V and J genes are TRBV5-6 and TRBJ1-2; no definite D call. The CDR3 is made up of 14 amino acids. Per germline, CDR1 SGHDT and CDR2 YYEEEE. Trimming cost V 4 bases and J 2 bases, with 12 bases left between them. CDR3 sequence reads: CASSGERGNYGYTF. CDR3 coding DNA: TGTGCCAGCAGCGGGGAAAGAGGCAACTATGGCTACACCTTC.

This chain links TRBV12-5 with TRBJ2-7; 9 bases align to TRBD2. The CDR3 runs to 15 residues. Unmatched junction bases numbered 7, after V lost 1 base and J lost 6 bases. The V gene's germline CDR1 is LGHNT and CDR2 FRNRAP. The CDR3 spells CASGLALAGSPEQYF. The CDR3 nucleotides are TGTGCTAGTGGTTTGGCCCTAGCGGGAAGTCCCGAGCAGTACTTC.

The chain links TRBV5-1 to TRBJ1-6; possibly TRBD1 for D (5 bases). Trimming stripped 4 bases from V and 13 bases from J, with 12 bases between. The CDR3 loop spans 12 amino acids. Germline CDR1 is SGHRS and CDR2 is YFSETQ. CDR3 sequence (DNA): TGCGCCAGCAGCGTCGATTGGGGCCCCCTCCACTTT. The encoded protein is CASSVDWGPLHF. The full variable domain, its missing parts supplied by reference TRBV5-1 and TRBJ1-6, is KAGVTQTPRYLIKTRGQQVTLSCSPISGHRSVSWYQQTPGQGLQFLFEYFSETQRNKGNFPGRFSGRQFSNSRSEMNVSTLELGDSALYLCASSVDWGPLHFGNGTRLTVT.

The CDR3 bases are TGTGCCAGCAGCTTAGCGGGGACAGAGAATTCACCCCTCCACTTT. Residues: CASSLAGTENSPLHF. The V call is TRBV7-2, the J call TRBJ1-6, with 7 bases matching TRBD1. The germline gives CDR1 SGHTA, CDR2 FQGNSA. V trimming: 0 bases; J trimming: 7 bases; junction bases outside the gene matches: 3. The CDR3 length is 15 residues.

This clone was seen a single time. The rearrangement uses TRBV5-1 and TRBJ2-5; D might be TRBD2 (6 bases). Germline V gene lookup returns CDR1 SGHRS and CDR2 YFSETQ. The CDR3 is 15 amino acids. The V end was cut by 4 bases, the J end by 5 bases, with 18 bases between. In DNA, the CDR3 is TGCGCCAGCAGCCCCCCCGGAGGGGCGCATGAGACCCAGTACTTC. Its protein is CASSPPGGAHETQYF.